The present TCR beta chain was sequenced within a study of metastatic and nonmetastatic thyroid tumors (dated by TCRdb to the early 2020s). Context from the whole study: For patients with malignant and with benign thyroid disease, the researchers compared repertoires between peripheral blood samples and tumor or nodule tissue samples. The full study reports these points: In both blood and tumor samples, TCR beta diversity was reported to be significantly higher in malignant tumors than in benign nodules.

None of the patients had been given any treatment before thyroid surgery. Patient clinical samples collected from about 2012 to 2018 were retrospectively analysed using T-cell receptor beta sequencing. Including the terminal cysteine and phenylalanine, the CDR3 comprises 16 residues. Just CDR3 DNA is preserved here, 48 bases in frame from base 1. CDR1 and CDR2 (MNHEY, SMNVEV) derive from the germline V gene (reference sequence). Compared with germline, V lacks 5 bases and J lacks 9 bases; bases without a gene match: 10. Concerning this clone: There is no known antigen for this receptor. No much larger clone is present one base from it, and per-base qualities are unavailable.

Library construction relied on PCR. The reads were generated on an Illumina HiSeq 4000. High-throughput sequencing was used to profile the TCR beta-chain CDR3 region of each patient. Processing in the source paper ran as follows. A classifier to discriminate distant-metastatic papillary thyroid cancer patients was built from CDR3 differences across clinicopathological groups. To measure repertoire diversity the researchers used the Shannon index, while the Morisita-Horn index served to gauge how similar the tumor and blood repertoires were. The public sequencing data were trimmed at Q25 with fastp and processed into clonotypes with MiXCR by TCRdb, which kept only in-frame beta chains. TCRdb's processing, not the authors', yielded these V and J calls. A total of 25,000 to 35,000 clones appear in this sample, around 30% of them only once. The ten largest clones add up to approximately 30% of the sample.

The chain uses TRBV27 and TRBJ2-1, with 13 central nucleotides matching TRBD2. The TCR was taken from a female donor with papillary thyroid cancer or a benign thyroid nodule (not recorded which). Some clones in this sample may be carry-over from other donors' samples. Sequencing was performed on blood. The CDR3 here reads CASSRKGTSGVGEQFF. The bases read TGTGCCAGCAGTAGAAAGGGGACTAGCGGGGTTGGTGAGCAGTTCTTC.